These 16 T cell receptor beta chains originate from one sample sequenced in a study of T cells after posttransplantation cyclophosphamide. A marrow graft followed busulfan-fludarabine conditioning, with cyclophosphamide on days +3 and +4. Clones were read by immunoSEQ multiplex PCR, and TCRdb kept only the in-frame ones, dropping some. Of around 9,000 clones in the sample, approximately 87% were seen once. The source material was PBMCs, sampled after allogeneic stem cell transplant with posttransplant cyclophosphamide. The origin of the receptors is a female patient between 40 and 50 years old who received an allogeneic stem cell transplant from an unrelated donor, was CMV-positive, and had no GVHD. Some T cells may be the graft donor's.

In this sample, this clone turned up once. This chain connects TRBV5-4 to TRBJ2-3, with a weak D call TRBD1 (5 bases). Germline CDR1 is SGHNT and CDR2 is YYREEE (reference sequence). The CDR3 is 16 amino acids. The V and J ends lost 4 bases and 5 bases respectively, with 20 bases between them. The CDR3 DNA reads TGTGCCAGCAGCCTCAAGCTGTCAGGGTCCGGAGATACGCAGTATTTT. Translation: CASSLKLSGSGDTQYF.

The CDR3 region is CASSLMGVTEAFF. In nucleotides, the CDR3 is TGTGCCAGCAGCTTGATGGGAGTCACTGAAGCTTTCTTT. The rearrangement links TRBV7-9 to TRBJ1-1; no definite D call. Germline V gene data show CDR1 as SEHNR and CDR2 as FQNEAQ (reference sequence). The V gene lost 3 bases and the J gene lost 4 bases, with 9 bases spanning the gap. CDR3 size: 13 residues.

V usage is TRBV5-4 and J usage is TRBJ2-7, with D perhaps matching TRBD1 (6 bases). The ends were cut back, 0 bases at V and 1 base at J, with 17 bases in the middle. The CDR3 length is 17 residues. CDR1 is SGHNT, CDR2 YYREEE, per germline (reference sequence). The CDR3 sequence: CASSLGVAGVVSYEQYF. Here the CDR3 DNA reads TGTGCCAGCAGCTTGGGGGTAGCAGGGGTAGTGTCCTACGAGCAGTACTTC.

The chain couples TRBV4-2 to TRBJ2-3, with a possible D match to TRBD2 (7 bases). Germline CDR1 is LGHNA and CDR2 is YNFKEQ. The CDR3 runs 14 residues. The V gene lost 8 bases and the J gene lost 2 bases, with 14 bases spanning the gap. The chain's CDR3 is CASHRGADTDTQYF. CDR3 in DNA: TGTGCCAGCCACCGGGGGGCCGACACAGATACGCAGTATTTT.

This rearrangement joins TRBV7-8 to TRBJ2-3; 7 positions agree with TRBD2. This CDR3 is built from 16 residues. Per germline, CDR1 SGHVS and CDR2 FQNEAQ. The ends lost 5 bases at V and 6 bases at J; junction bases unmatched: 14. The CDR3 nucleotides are TGTGCCAGCAGCGGCAGACTTAGCGGGTCCTCTGATACGCAGTATTTT. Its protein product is CASSGRLSGSSDTQYF.

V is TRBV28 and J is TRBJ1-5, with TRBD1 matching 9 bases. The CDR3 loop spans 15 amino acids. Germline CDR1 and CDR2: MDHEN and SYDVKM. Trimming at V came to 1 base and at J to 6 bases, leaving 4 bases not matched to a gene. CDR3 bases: TGTGCCAGCAGTTTATCCACAGGGGGCCTTCAGCCCCAGCATTTT. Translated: CASSLSTGGLQPQHF.

The CDR3 coding sequence is TGTGCCAGCAGCCGGGACAGGGACTATGGCTACACCTTC. It is translated as CASSRDRDYGYTF. The genes are TRBV7-2 and TRBJ1-2, with TRBD1 identical over 9 bases. The CDR3 has 13 amino acids. V shed 5 bases and J 3 bases; nucleotides not matched to a gene: 1. Germline CDR1 and CDR2: SGHTA and FQGNSA.

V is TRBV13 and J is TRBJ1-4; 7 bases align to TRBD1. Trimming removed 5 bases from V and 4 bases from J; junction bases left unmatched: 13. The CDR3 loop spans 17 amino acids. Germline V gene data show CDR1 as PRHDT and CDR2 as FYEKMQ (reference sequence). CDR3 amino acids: CASSIHSPGQYNEKLFF. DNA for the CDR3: TGTGCCAGCAGCATTCACTCACCGGGACAGTATAATGAAAAACTGTTTTTT.

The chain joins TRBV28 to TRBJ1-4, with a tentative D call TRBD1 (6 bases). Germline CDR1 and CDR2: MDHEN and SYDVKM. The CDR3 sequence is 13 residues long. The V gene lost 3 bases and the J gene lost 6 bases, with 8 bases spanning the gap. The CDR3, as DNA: TGTGCCAGCAGTTTGGGGGCCGATGAAAAACTGTTTTTT. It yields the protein CASSLGADEKLFF. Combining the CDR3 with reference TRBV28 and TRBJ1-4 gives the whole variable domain DVKVTQSSRYLVKRTGEKVFLECVQDMDHENMFWYRQDPGLGLRLIYFSYDVKMKEKGDIPEGYSVSREKKERFSLILESASTNQTSMYLCASSLGADEKLFFGSGTQLSVL.

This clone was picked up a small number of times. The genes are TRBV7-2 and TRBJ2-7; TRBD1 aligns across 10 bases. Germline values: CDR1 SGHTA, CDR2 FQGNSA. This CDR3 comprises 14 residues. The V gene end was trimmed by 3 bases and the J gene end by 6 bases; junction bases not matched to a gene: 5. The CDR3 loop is CASSLEGQGREQYF. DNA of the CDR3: TGTGCCAGCAGCTTGGAGGGACAGGGGCGCGAGCAGTACTTC.

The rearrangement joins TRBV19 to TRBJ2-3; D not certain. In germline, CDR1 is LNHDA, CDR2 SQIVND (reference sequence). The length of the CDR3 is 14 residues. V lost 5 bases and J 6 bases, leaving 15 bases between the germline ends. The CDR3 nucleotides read TGTGCCAGTAGTCATGAGAGAGAACCCGATACGCAGTATTTT. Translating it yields CASSHEREPDTQYF.

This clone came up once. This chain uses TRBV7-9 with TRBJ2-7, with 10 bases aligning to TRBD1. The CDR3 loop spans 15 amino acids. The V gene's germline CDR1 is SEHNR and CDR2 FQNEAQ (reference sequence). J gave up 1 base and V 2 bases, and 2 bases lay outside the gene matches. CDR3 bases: TGTGCCAGCAGCTTAAGGACAGGGGGGTCCTACGAGCAGTACTTC. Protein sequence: CASSLRTGGSYEQYF.

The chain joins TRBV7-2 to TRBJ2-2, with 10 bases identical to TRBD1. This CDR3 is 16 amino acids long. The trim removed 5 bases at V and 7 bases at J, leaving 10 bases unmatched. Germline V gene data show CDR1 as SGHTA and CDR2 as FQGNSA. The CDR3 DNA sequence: TGTGCCAGCAGCCCTCTCGGGACAGGGGTTTTCGGGGAGCTGTTTTTT. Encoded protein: CASSPLGTGVFGELFF.

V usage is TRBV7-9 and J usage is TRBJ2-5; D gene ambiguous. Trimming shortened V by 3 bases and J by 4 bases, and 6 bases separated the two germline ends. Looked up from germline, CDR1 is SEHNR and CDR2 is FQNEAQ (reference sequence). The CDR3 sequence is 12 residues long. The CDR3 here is CASSLIAETQYF. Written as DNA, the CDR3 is TGTGCCAGCAGCTTGATAGCAGAGACCCAGTACTTC.

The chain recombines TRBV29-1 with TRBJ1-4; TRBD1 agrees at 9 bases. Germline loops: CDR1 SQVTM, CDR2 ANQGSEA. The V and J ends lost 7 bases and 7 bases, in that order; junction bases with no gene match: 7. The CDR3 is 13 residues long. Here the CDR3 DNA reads TGCAGCGCCTCCGGGACAGGGTCTGAAAAACTGTTTTTT. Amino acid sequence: CSASGTGSEKLFF. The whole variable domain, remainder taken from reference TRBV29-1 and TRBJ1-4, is SAVISQKPSRDICQRGTSLTIQCQVDSQVTMMFWYRQQPGQSLTLIATANQGSEATYESGFVIDKFPISRPNLTFSTLTVSNMSPEDSSIYLCSASGTGSEKLFFGSGTQLSVL.

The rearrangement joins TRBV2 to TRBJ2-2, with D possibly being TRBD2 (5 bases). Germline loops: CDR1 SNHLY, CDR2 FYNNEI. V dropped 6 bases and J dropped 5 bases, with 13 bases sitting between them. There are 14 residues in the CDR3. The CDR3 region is CASRVGGRTGELFF. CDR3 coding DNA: TGTGCCAGCAGGGTTGGAGGACGGACCGGGGAGCTGTTTTTT.